These 9 T cell receptor beta chains came from one sample sequenced in a study of breast tumors, draining lymph nodes, adjacent tissues. A single record per CDR3 protein comes from TCRdb applying MiXCR to the multiplex PCR reads. The repertoire holds about 46,000 distinct CDR3 sequences, under 25% seen once, with roughly 8% in the top ten. The sample was breast tumor tissue. These TCRs come from a female donor with breast cancer. Some clones in this sample may be carry-over from other donors' samples.

The gene calls are TRBV6-5 and TRBJ2-4, with D perhaps given as TRBD1 or TRBD2 (6 bases each). Trimming removed 6 bases at V and 7 bases at J, with 19 bases between. Germline assignment: CDR1 MNHEY and CDR2 SVGAGI. The CDR3 runs to 15 residues. The CDR3 DNA is TGTGCCAGCAGGCCCCTGTTTGGGGGGCAGAACATTCAGTACTTC. Amino acid sequence: CASRPLFGGQNIQYF.

Ten or more counts support this clonotype. The V call is TRBV11-2, the J call TRBJ1-6; 8 bases line up with TRBD1. This CDR3 contains 16 residues. V shed 5 bases, J shed 3 bases, and the junction held 6 bases outside the gene matches. Germline-derived CDR1 and CDR2 are SGHAT and FQNNGV. The DNA for the CDR3 is TGTGCCAGCAGCAGAACTGACAGGGGCTATAATTCACCCCTCCACTTT. Encoded protein: CASSRTDRGYNSPLHF.

With regard to this clonotype: A read error may explain this, as a much larger clone is one base away. J is TRBJ2-7 and V is TRBV19, with 12 bases that match TRBD2. Germline CDR1 reads LNHDA; CDR2 reads SQIVND (reference sequence). This CDR3 has 18 residues. Trimming took 7 bases from V and 1 from J; bases not matched to a gene: 14. The CDR3 region has the DNA TGTGCCAGTATTATCTCTGGACTAGCGGGAAAGTCATCCTACGAGCAGTACTTC. It specifies CASIISGLAGKSSYEQYF.

On this clonotype itself: At one end, the junction sequence differs from germline, possibly due to a read error. This chain links TRBV6-4 with TRBJ2-1, with 13 bases matching TRBD2. The CDR3 covers 16 residues. The germline CDR1 and CDR2 sequences are MRHNA and SNTAGT. CDR3 sequence reads: CASGDGGTSGDEEQFF. The CDR3 coding sequence is TGTGCCAGCGGTGACGGCGGGACTAGCGGGGACGAGGAGCAGTTCTTC.

On this clonotype itself: Mismatch with germline at one junction end may stem from a read error. J is TRBJ1-2 and V is TRBV9; D gene uncertain. The V gene's germline CDR1 is SGDLS and CDR2 YYNGEE. The CDR3 runs to 13 residues. In DNA, the CDR3 is TGTGTCAGCAGCGTCTATCACTCTGGTGGCTACACCTTC. Protein product: CVSSVYHSGGYTF.

This clonotype was counted ten times or more. This chain joins TRBV2 and TRBJ2-1, with 8 bases that match TRBD2. The trim removed 6 bases at V and 6 bases at J, leaving 13 bases unmatched. This CDR3 region has 16 residues. Germline values: CDR1 SNHLY, CDR2 FYNNEI. The CDR3 DNA sequence: TGTGCCAGCAGCAGACCAAGCGGGGGCCGGTTCAATGAGCAGTTCTTC. Translated, it gives CASSRPSGGRFNEQFF.

This clonotype was detected many times. V is TRBV3-1 and J is TRBJ1-2; D unresolved. Trimming left V 0 bases short and J 2 bases short, with 10 bases between. CDR3 size: 15 residues. Germline V gene lookup returns CDR1 LGHDT and CDR2 YNNKEL (reference sequence). CDR3 coding DNA: TGTGCCAGCAGCCAAGACTGGTCCGCAAACTATGGCTACACCTTC. Translated, it gives CASSQDWSANYGYTF.

The table lists this clonotype with many counts. This chain uses TRBV5-5 with TRBJ1-2, with a weak D call TRBD1 (6 bases). The CDR3 covers 15 residues. The V end was cut by 2 bases, the J end by 2 bases, with 13 bases between. CDR1 and CDR2 from the germline V gene are SGHKS and YYEKEE (reference sequence). CDR3 region: CASSLALTGNYGYTF. The CDR3, as DNA: TGTGCCAGCAGCTTAGCATTGACAGGAAACTATGGCTACACCTTC.

The chain couples TRBV7-9 to TRBJ1-1; D is possibly TRBD1 (5 bases). V dropped 5 bases and J dropped 4 bases, with 8 bases sitting between them. The germline CDR1 and CDR2 sequences are SEHNR and FQNEAQ (reference sequence). CDR3 length: 12 amino acids. CDR3 in amino acids: CASSPGGTEAFF. The CDR3 DNA reads as TGTGCCAGCAGCCCGGGGGGCACTGAAGCTTTCTTT.